One and the same sample provided the 12 T cell receptor beta chains below, sequenced in a study of blood T cell repertoires in COVID-19. Profiled with immunoSEQ multiplex PCR; TCRdb holds only in-frame clones, not every one. The sample shows under 65,000 clones, 81% of them seen only once. Sample: peripheral blood. The receptors stem from a man in his 60s with COVID-19, enrolled during active disease.

This clone was seen a handful of times. The CDR3 spells CASSLGVGELFF. DNA of the CDR3: TGTGCCAGCAGCCTCGGGGTCGGGGAGCTGTTTTTT. The V call is TRBV2, the J call TRBJ2-2; TRBD2 is a possible D gene (5 bases). This CDR3 region has 12 residues. Per germline, CDR1 SNHLY and CDR2 FYNNEI. Deletions cut 6 bases from V and 7 bases from J, with 9 bases between.

The chain employs TRBV2 and TRBJ2-6; D might be TRBD1 (6 bases). This CDR3 spans 15 amino acids. Trimming removed 6 bases at V and 4 bases at J, with 13 bases between. The V gene's germline CDR1 is SNHLY and CDR2 FYNNEI. This CDR3 reads CASRGGVTGANVLTF. As DNA, the CDR3 is TGTGCCAGCAGAGGGGGAGTGACCGGGGCCAACGTCCTGACTTTC.

The chain recombines TRBV9 with TRBJ1-1; maybe TRBD1 (5 bases). The CDR3 runs to 14 residues. Trimming cost V 3 bases and J 1 base, with 10 bases left between them. In germline, CDR1 is SGDLS, CDR2 YYNGEE. CDR3 protein: CASSALGGNTEAFF. The CDR3 region has the DNA TGTGCCAGCAGCGCACTGGGGGGGAACACTGAAGCTTTCTTT.

In this sample, this clone turned up once. The chain links TRBV14 to TRBJ1-2; 8 nucleotides line up with TRBD1. Per the germline V gene, CDR1 is SGHDN and CDR2 is FVKESK. The CDR3 is 17 amino acids. With 6 bases clipped from V and 4 bases from J, the junction kept 16 bases outside the gene matches. CDR3 in amino acids: CASSPDRGLKRGYGYTF. The CDR3 nucleotides read TGTGCCAGCAGTCCAGACAGGGGCCTCAAGAGGGGCTATGGCTACACCTTC.

This chain joins TRBV3-1 (or the pseudogene TRBV3-2) and TRBJ1-4; 8 nucleotides align to TRBD1. The germline gives CDR1 LGHDT, CDR2 YNNKEL (reference sequence). V dropped 4 bases and J dropped 2; count of bases not matched to a gene: 6. CDR3 size: 16 residues. The CDR3 loop reads CASSRRTGRTNEKLFF. The CDR3 DNA sequence: TGTGCCAGCAGCCGGCGGACAGGGCGGACTAATGAAAAACTGTTTTTT.

This clone was seen a few times. This sequence joins TRBV5-4 and TRBJ2-5, with 8 bases identical to TRBD1. The J segment lost 1 base and the V segment lost 6 bases, leaving 5 bases of the junction unmatched. The length of the CDR3 is 14 residues. The germline V gene has CDR1 SGHNT and CDR2 YYREEE (reference sequence). CDR3 nucleotides: TGTGCCAGCACCACAGGGGGGATCCAAGAGACCCAGTACTTC. Its translation: CASTTGGIQETQYF.

The gene calls are TRBV5-1 and TRBJ2-7; 8 bases are a match to TRBD2. The J segment lost 0 bases and the V segment lost 2 bases, leaving 7 bases of the junction unmatched. CDR1 SGHRS and CDR2 YFSETQ come from the germline V gene. CDR3 length: 16 amino acids. CDR3 loop: CASSFTSGASSYEQYF. The DNA for the CDR3 is TGCGCCAGCAGCTTCACTAGCGGAGCCAGCTCCTACGAGCAGTACTTC.

Only a few counts were recorded for this clone. The chain links TRBV5-6 to TRBJ1-2, with 7 bases matching TRBD1. This CDR3 contains 16 residues. V lost 0 bases and J lost 4; bases outside the gene matches: 9. Germline values: CDR1 SGHDT, CDR2 YYEEEE. CDR3 loop: CASSLGLKGASYGYTF. In DNA, the CDR3 is TGTGCCAGCAGCTTGGGTCTTAAGGGGGCCTCCTATGGCTACACCTTC.

The chain uses TRBV28 and TRBJ2-7; a weak D match, TRBD2 (6 bases). The V and J ends lost 5 bases and 5 bases respectively, with 13 bases between them. The germline V gene encodes CDR1 MDHEN and CDR2 SYDVKM. The CDR3 loop spans 13 amino acids. CDR3 DNA sequence: TGTGCCAGCAGTAAGCGCGGGGTGAACGAGCAGTACTTC. Translation gives CASSKRGVNEQYF.

The gene calls are TRBV18 and TRBJ2-1, with D possibly matching TRBD2 (6 bases). The CDR3 extends over 16 amino acids. Germline lookup yields CDR1 KGHSH and CDR2 LQKENI. V was shortened by 2 bases and J by 4 bases, with 15 bases between the two germline ends. Here the CDR3 reads CASSPEAGSGYNEQFF. CDR3 nucleotide sequence: TGTGCCAGCTCACCAGAGGCGGGGTCGGGGTACAATGAGCAGTTCTTC.

CDR3 sequence (DNA): TGTGCCAGCAGCCCAAGTAGCGGGGGAGGTGAGCAGTACTTC. It specifies CASSPSSGGGEQYF. This chain links TRBV3-1 (or the pseudogene TRBV3-2) with TRBJ2-7; 9 bases map to TRBD2. Germline CDR1 is LGHDT and CDR2 is YNNKEL (reference sequence). Trimming removed 4 bases from V and 7 bases from J; junction bases left unmatched: 8. The CDR3 is made up of 14 amino acids.

The chain has TRBV18 and TRBJ2-7; maybe TRBD1 (6 bases). This CDR3 has 14 residues. V was shortened by 3 bases and J by 6 bases, with 15 bases between the two germline ends. Germline CDR1 is KGHSH and CDR2 is LQKENI. Written as DNA, the CDR3 is TGTGCCAGCTCACCCGACAGGACTGCCTCCGAGCAGTACTTC. Encoded protein: CASSPDRTASEQYF.